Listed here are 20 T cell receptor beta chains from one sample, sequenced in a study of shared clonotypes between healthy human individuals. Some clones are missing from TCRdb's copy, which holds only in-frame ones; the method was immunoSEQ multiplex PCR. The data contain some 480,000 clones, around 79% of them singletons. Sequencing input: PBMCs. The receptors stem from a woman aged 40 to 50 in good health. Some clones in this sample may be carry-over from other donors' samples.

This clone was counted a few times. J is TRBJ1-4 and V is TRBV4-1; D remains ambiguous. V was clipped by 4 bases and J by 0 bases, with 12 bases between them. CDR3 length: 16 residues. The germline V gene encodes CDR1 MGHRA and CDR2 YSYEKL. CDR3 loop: CASSRSSGTTNEKLFF. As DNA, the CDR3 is TGCGCCAGCAGCCGGTCCTCGGGGACAACTAATGAAAAACTGTTTTTT.

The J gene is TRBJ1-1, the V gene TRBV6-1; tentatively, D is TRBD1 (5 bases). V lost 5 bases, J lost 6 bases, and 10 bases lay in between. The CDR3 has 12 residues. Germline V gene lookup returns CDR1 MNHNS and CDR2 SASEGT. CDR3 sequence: CASSLPGPEAFF. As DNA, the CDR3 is TGTGCCAGCAGTCTACCGGGACCTGAAGCTTTCTTT.

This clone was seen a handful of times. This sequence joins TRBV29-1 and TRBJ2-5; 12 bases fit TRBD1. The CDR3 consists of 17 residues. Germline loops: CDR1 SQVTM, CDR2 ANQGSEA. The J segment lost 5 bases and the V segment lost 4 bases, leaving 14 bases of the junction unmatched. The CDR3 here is CSVGFNPGTGGGETQYF. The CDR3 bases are TGCAGCGTTGGCTTCAACCCCGGGACAGGGGGCGGGGAGACCCAGTACTTC.

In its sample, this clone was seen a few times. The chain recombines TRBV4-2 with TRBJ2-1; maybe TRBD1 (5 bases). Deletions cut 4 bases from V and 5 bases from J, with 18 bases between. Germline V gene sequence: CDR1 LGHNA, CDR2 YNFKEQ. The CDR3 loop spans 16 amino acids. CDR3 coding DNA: TGTGCCAGCAGCCGATACGGTACAGGAGAAAACAATGAGCAGTTCTTC. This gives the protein CASSRYGTGENNEQFF.

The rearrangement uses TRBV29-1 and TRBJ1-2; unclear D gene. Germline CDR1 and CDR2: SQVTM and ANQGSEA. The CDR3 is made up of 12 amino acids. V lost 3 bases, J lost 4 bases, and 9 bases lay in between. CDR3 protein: CSVDRFFYGYTF. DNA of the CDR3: TGCAGCGTTGATCGGTTTTTCTATGGCTACACCTTC.

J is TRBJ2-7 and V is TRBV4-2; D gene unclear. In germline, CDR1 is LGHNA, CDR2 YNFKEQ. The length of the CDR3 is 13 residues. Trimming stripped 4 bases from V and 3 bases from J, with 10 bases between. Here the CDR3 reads CASSPISFYEQYF. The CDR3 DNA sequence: TGTGCCAGCAGCCCTATTAGTTTCTACGAGCAGTACTTC.

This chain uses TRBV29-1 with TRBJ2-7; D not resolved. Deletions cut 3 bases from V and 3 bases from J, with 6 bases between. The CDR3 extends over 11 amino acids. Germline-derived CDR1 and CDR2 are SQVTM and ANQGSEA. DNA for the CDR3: TGCAGCGTTGAGCAAAGCTACGAGCAGTACTTC. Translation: CSVEQSYEQYF.

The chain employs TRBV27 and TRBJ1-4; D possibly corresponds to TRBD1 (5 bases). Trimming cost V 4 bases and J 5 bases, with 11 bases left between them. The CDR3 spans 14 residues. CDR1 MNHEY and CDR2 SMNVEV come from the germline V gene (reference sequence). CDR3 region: CASSSGMWNEKLFF. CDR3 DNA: TGTGCCAGCAGTTCAGGGATGTGGAATGAAAAACTGTTTTTT.

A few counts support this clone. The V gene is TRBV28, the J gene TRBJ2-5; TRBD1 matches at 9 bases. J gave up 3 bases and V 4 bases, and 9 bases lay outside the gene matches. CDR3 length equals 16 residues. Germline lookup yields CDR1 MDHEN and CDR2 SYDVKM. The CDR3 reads CASSWRGDRVKETQYF. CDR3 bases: TGTGCCAGCAGTTGGCGCGGGGACAGGGTCAAAGAGACCCAGTACTTC.

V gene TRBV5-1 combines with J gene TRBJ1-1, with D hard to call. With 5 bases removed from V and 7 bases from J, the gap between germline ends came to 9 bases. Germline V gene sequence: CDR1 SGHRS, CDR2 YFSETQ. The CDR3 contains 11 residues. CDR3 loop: CASRGSSEAFF. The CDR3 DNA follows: TGCGCCAGCAGGGGGAGCAGTGAAGCTTTCTTT.

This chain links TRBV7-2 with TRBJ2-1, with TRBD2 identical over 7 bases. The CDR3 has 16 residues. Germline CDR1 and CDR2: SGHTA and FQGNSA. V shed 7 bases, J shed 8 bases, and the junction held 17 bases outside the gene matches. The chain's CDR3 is CASNQVVGGSYYEQFF. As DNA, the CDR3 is TGTGCCAGCAACCAAGTTGTCGGCGGGAGTTACTATGAGCAGTTCTTC. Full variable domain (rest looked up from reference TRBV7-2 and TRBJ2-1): GAGVSQSPSNKVTEKGKDVELRCDPISGHTALYWYRQSLGQGLEFLIYFQGNSAPDKSGLPSDRFSAERTGGSVSTLTIQRTQQEDSAVYLCASNQVVGGSYYEQFFGPGTRLTVL.

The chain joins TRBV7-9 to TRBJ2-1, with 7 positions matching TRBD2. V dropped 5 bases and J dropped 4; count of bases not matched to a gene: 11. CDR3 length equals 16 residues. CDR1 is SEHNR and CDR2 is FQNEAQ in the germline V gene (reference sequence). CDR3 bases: TGTGCCAGCAGCCAAGGATCTAGCGGAGATTACAATGAGCAGTTCTTC. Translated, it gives CASSQGSSGDYNEQFF.

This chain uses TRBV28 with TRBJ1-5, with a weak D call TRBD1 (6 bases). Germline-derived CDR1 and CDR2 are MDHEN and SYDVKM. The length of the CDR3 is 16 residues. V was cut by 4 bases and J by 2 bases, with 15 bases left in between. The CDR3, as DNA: TGTGCCAGCAGTTCATCCTCCAGGGGAGGCAATCAGCCCCAGCATTTT. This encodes CASSSSSRGGNQPQHF.

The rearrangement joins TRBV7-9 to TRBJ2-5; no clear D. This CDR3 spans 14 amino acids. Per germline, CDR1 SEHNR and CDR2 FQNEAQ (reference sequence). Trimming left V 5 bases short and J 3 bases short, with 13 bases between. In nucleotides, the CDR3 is TGTGCCAGCAGCACCACCTCCAGAGAAGAGACCCAGTACTTC. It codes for CASSTTSREETQYF.

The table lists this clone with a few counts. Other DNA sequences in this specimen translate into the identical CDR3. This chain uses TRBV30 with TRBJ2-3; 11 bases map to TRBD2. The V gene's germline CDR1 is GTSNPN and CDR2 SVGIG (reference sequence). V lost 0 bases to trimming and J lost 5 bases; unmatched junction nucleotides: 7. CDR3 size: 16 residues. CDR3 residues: CAWSVGLAGGGDTQYF. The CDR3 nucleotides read TGTGCCTGGAGTGTAGGGCTAGCGGGAGGAGGAGATACGCAGTATTTT.

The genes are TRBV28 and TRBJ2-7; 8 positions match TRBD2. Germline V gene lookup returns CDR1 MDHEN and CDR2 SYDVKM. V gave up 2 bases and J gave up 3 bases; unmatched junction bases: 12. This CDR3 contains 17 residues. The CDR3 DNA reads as TGTGCCAGCAGTTTACCGAATAGCGGGACGCTGAACTACGAGCAGTACTTC. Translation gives CASSLPNSGTLNYEQYF. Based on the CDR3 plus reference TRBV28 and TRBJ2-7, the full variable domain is DVKVTQSSRYLVKRTGEKVFLECVQDMDHENMFWYRQDPGLGLRLIYFSYDVKMKEKGDIPEGYSVSREKKERFSLILESASTNQTSMYLCASSLPNSGTLNYEQYFGPGTRLTVT.

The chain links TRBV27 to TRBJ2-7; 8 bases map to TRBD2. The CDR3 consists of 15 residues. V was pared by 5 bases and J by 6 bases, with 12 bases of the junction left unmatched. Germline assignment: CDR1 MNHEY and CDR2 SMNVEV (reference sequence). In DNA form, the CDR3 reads TGTGCCAGCAGTACCCTCCCGGGGGGGTCGTTCGAGCAGTACTTC. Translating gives CASSTLPGGSFEQYF.

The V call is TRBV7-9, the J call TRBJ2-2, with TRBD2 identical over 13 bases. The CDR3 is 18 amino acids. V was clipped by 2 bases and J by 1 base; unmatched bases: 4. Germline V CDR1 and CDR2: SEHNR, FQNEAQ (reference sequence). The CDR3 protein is CASSLKGLAGVNTGELFF. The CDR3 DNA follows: TGTGCCAGCAGCTTAAAAGGACTAGCGGGAGTGAACACCGGGGAGCTGTTTTTT.

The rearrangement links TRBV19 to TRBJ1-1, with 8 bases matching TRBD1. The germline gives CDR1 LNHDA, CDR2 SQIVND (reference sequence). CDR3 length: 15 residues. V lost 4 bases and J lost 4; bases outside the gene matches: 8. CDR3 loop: CASSTHRGVGTEAFF. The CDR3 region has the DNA TGTGCCAGTAGTACTCACAGGGGGGTGGGCACTGAAGCTTTCTTT.

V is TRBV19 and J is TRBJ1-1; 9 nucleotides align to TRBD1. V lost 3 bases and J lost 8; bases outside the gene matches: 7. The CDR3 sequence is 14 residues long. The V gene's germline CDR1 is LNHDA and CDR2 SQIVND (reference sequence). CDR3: CASSMIGTGFEAFF. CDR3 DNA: TGTGCCAGTAGTATGATAGGGACAGGGTTCGAAGCTTTCTTT.